These T cell receptor beta chains were read from a single sample in a study of T-cell reconstitution after alpha-beta-depleted transplantation in children. In TCRdb, the PCR reads were re-called with MiXCR into one record per CDR3 protein. The table shows 250,000 to 400,000 distinct CDR3 sequences, with 23% occurring only once. This sample comprised PBMCs, mostly from graft donor cells, obtained 180 days after TCRalphabeta/CD19-depleted stem cell transplant. The receptors shown here come from a male patient younger than 18 who had a stem cell transplant for acute lymphoblastic leukemia, so the T cells may come from the graft donor. CDR3s include the opening cysteine and the closing phenylalanine or tryptophan. D genes are given only for firm matches. Clone size is not always given. Where it is, it says once, few, many or a class for expanded clones.

cdr3_aa: CASSQGAGHQPQHF
cdr3_nt: TGCGCCAGCAGCCAAGGGGCCGGGCATCAGCCCCAGCATTTT
d_call: .
clone_size: few
j_call: TRBJ1-5
v_call: TRBV4-1

cdr3_aa: CASSVAPGRGMSTEAFF
cdr3_nt: TGTGCCAGCAGCGTAGCTCCTGGCAGGGGAATGAGCACTGAAGCTTTCTTT
d_call: .
clone_size: .
j_call: TRBJ1-1
v_call: TRBV9

cdr3_aa: CASSELNRSGANVLTF
cdr3_nt: TGTGCCAGCAGTGAATTGAATCGCTCTGGGGCCAACGTCCTGACTTTC
d_call: .
clone_size: .
j_call: TRBJ2-6
v_call: TRBV2

cdr3_aa: CASSLSNRLGGDTF
cdr3_nt: TGTGCCAGCAGCTTGAGTAACCGGCTTGGGGGCGACACCTTC
d_call: .
clone_size: .
j_call: TRBJ1-2
v_call: TRBV7-9

cdr3_aa: CASSSPGQGALNYGYTF
cdr3_nt: TGCGCCAGCAGCTCGCCAGGACAGGGGGCCCTAAACTATGGCTACACCTTC
d_call: TRBD1
clone_size: .
j_call: TRBJ1-2
v_call: TRBV5-1

cdr3_aa: CASRGSVPPYNEQFF
cdr3_nt: TGTGCCAGCAGGGGCAGCGTGCCTCCCTACAATGAGCAGTTCTTC
d_call: .
clone_size: few
j_call: TRBJ2-1
v_call: TRBV12-3/TRBV12-4

cdr3_aa: CASSLLEVKQFF
cdr3_nt: TGTGCCAGCAGCTTGTTGGAGGTTAAGCAGTTCTTC
d_call: .
clone_size: once
j_call: TRBJ2-1
v_call: TRBV7-9

cdr3_aa: CASRLGGPGRGQNNEQFF
cdr3_nt: TGTGCCAGCAGATTAGGTGGGCCAGGAAGGGGGCAGAACAATGAGCAGTTCTTC
d_call: TRBD1
clone_size: .
j_call: TRBJ2-1
v_call: TRBV27

cdr3_aa: CSASPRLAGWAKNIQYF
cdr3_nt: TGCAGTGCTAGCCCCCGACTAGCGGGGTGGGCCAAAAACATTCAGTACTTC
d_call: TRBD2
clone_size: .
j_call: TRBJ2-4
v_call: TRBV20-1

cdr3_aa: CSARGLAVTDTQYF
cdr3_nt: TGCAGTGCTAGAGGACTAGCGGTCACAGATACGCAGTATTTT
d_call: TRBD2
clone_size: many
j_call: TRBJ2-3
v_call: TRBV20-1

cdr3_aa: CASSAAVATEAFF
cdr3_nt: TGTGCCAGCAGCGCCGCAGTAGCTACTGAAGCTTTCTTT
d_call: .
clone_size: few
j_call: TRBJ1-1
v_call: TRBV7-9

cdr3_aa: CASGQQGRSNQPQHF
cdr3_nt: TGTGCTAGTGGCCAACAGGGCCGTAGCAATCAGCCCCAGCATTTT
d_call: .
clone_size: .
j_call: TRBJ1-5
v_call: TRBV12-5

cdr3_aa: CSARDQETDYNEQFF
cdr3_nt: TGCAGTGCTAGAGACCAGGAGACCGACTACAATGAGCAGTTCTTC
d_call: .
clone_size: .
j_call: TRBJ2-1
v_call: TRBV20-1

cdr3_aa: CASSLEGTGIHGYTF
cdr3_nt: TGCGCCAGCAGCTTAGAGGGGACAGGGATCCATGGCTACACCTTC
d_call: TRBD1
clone_size: few
j_call: TRBJ1-2
v_call: TRBV5-1

cdr3_aa: CASSSMGQPEAFF
cdr3_nt: TGTGCCAGCAGCTCCATGGGACAACCTGAAGCTTTCTTT
d_call: .
clone_size: .
j_call: TRBJ1-1
v_call: TRBV9

cdr3_aa: CATSDQWSNQPQHF
cdr3_nt: TGTGCCACCAGTGATCAGTGGAGCAATCAGCCCCAGCATTTT
d_call: .
clone_size: .
j_call: TRBJ1-5
v_call: TRBV24-1